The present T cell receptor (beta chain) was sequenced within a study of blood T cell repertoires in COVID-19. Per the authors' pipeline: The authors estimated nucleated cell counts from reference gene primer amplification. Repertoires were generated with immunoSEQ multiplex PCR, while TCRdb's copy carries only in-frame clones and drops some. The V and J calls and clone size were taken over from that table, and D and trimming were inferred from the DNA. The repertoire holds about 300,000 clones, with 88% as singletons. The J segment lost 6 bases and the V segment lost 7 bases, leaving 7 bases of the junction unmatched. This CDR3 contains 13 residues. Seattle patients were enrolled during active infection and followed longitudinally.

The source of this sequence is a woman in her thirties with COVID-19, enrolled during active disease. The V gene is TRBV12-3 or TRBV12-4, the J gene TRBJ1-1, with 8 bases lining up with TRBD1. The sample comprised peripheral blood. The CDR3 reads CASIRRQGSEAFF. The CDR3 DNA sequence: TGTGCCAGCATTCGACGACAGGGGTCTGAAGCTTTCTTT.